One sample yielded the 5 T cell receptor beta chains listed below, sequenced in a study of CD8 T cells in ankylosing spondylitis. Study findings and constraints: A motif of 7 to 9 highly homologous TCR beta variants was seen as apparently characteristic of ankylosing spondylitis blood.

TCRdb called the 5' RACE reads again in MiXCR, with one record for every CDR3 protein. The sample contains some 840,000 distinct CDR3 sequences, approximately 12% of which appear only once. These receptors are not linked to any known antigen. The sequenced sample consisted of blood, either unsorted or a sorted T cell fraction (not recorded which). All receptors derive from a male donor with ankylosing spondylitis.

In this sample, this clonotype turned up a few times. This chain connects TRBV2 to TRBJ2-6; D is uncertain. In germline, CDR1 is SNHLY, CDR2 FYNNEI. V shed 3 bases and J shed 0 bases, with 6 bases lying between them. This CDR3 has 15 amino acids. The CDR3 DNA reads TGTGCCAGCAGTGATGAGATCTCTGGGGCCAACGTCCTGACTTTC. Encoded protein: CASSDEISGANVLTF.

In this sample, this clonotype turned up a few times. The rearrangement joins TRBV20-1 to TRBJ1-6, with TRBD1 matching 8 bases. The ends lost 6 bases at V and 8 bases at J; junction bases unmatched: 15. The CDR3 sequence is 16 residues long. Germline assignment: CDR1 DFQATT and CDR2 SNEGSKA (reference sequence). The CDR3 DNA reads TGCAGTGCCGCGACAGGGGTAGCGCGTATGGATTCACCCCTCCACTTT. Translation gives CSAATGVARMDSPLHF.

This clonotype appeared a few times. The gene calls are TRBV7-3 and TRBJ2-7; D gene unclear. The germline V and J ends were trimmed by 2 bases and 0 bases, with 8 bases remaining between them. Germline CDR1 is SGHTA and CDR2 is FQGTGA. The CDR3 loop spans 14 amino acids. The CDR3 DNA reads TGTGCCAGCAGCTTATATATGGACTCCTACGAGCAGTACTTC. This codes for CASSLYMDSYEQYF.

This clonotype was recorded at least ten times. This chain links TRBV12-3 or TRBV12-4 with TRBJ1-2, with no clear D. Trimming stripped 6 bases from V and 0 bases from J, with 11 bases between. The CDR3 is 14 amino acids. CDR3 region: CASRPGSPNYGYTF. DNA for the CDR3: TGTGCCAGCAGGCCGGGCAGCCCTAACTATGGCTACACCTTC.

This clonotype was seen more than once but under ten times. The chain links TRBV7-2 to TRBJ2-5, with D perhaps matching TRBD1 or TRBD2 (5 bases each). This CDR3 comprises 15 residues. Trimming took 3 bases from V and 0 from J, leaving 11 bases between them. Germline V gives CDR1 SGHTA, CDR2 FQGNSA. Written as DNA, the CDR3 is TGTGCCAGCAGCTTTGGGGGAGACCACCAAGAGACCCAGTACTTC. This translates into CASSFGGDHQETQYF.